This TCR beta chain was sequenced during a study of T-cell reconstitution after alpha-beta-depleted transplantation in children. This clonotype was observed a handful of times. Preparation of the TCRbeta library was carried out with unique molecular identifiers. MiXCR, applied by TCRdb to the PCR reads, yields one record per CDR3 protein. The sample includes about 540,000 distinct CDR3 sequences, about a sixth seen only once; the top ten take roughly 3.3%. CDR1 is MNHNS and CDR2 is SASEGT in the germline V gene. This CDR3 is built from 14 residues. V was clipped by 6 bases and J by 4 bases, with 15 bases between them.

Sequenced here: PBMCs from the stem cell graft donor, sampled from the stem cell graft. The rearrangement links TRBV6-1 to TRBJ1-1; D may be TRBD1 (6 bases). The receptor's source is a human donor who donated a stem cell graft to a child with acute lymphoblastic leukemia. CDR3: CASRMTGALTEAFF. The CDR3 DNA sequence: TGTGCCAGCAGAATGACAGGTGCGCTCACTGAAGCTTTCTTT.